The 7 T cell receptor beta chains below were found in one sample sequenced in a study of T cells after yellow fever vaccination. TCRdb re-called the 5' RACE reads with MiXCR, one entry per CDR3 protein. The profile covers around 590,000 distinct CDR3 sequences, with approximately 13% appearing a single time and about 15% taken by the ten largest. Material: PBMCs, obtained on the day of the yellow fever booster vaccination. The origin of the receptors is a man aged 25 to 45 who received the YFV17D yellow fever vaccine.

This clonotype was detected a few times. V is TRBV5-1 and J is TRBJ2-7, with D maybe TRBD2 (6 bases). Trimming took off 7 bases at V and 4 bases at J, with 21 bases between the two ends. The CDR3 spans 15 residues. Looked up from germline, CDR1 is SGHRS and CDR2 is YFSETQ. For the CDR3, the DNA is TGCGCCAGCGGGCCCCCGGGGGTAGGTGAATACGAGCAGTACTTC. It translates to CASGPPGVGEYEQYF.

The chain recombines TRBV29-1 with TRBJ2-2, with D perhaps assigned TRBD1 or TRBD2 (6 bases each). Trimming took 8 bases from V and 9 from J, leaving 16 bases between them. Germline-derived CDR1 and CDR2 are SQVTM and ANQGSEA. There are 12 residues in the CDR3. CDR3 nucleotide sequence: TGCAGCATTACCTCCGGGGGCAGGGAGCTGTTTTTT. It yields the protein CSITSGGRELFF.

The genes are TRBV5-1 and TRBJ2-7, with TRBD1 matching 7 bases. This CDR3 contains 15 residues. J gave up 3 bases and V 6 bases, and 12 bases lay outside the gene matches. In germline, CDR1 is SGHRS, CDR2 YFSETQ. The CDR3 protein is CASNNSPGQSYEQYF. The CDR3 region has the DNA TGCGCCAGCAACAATTCACCGGGACAGAGCTACGAGCAGTACTTC. Variable domain in full (rest from reference TRBV5-1 and TRBJ2-7): KAGVTQTPRYLIKTRGQQVTLSCSPISGHRSVSWYQQTPGQGLQFLFEYFSETQRNKGNFPGRFSGRQFSNSRSEMNVSTLELGDSALYLCASNNSPGQSYEQYFGPGTRLTVT.

Ten or more counts support this clonotype. This chain joins TRBV7-2 and TRBJ2-3; D may be TRBD2 (5 bases). The ends were cut back, 0 bases at V and 8 bases at J, with 9 bases in the middle. CDR3 size: 13 residues. Germline values: CDR1 SGHTA, CDR2 FQGNSA. CDR3 region: CASSLAGAGTQYF. The DNA of the CDR3 is TGTGCCAGCAGCTTAGCGGGCGCGGGTACGCAGTATTTT.

This clonotype was seen only a few times. The chain combines TRBV29-1 with TRBJ2-7; D remains unclear. V was trimmed by 3 bases and J by 7 bases, leaving 13 bases between them. Per germline, CDR1 SQVTM and CDR2 ANQGSEA. The length of the CDR3 is 12 residues. Written as DNA, the CDR3 is TGCAGCGTTGATGGCCGACAAGGAGAGCAGTACTTC. Encoded protein: CSVDGRQGEQYF.

The chain is built from TRBV5-1 and TRBJ1-1, with 11 bases identical to TRBD1. The CDR3 is 16 amino acids. The trim removed 2 bases at V and 0 bases at J, leaving 3 bases unmatched. CDR1 is SGHRS and CDR2 is YFSETQ in the germline V gene. The CDR3 spells CASSFGTGGMNTEAFF. The CDR3 bases are TGCGCCAGCAGCTTCGGGACAGGGGGTATGAACACTGAAGCTTTCTTT.

This clonotype has just a few counts. This chain joins TRBV6-1 and TRBJ2-5; the D is unclear. CDR1 is MNHNS, CDR2 SASEGT, per germline. This CDR3 region has 13 residues. The V end lost 6 bases, the J end lost 2 bases, and 10 bases lay between the germline ends. The DNA for the CDR3 is TGTGCCAGCAGAGGCCAGAAGCAAGAGACCCAGTACTTC. It translates to CASRGQKQETQYF.